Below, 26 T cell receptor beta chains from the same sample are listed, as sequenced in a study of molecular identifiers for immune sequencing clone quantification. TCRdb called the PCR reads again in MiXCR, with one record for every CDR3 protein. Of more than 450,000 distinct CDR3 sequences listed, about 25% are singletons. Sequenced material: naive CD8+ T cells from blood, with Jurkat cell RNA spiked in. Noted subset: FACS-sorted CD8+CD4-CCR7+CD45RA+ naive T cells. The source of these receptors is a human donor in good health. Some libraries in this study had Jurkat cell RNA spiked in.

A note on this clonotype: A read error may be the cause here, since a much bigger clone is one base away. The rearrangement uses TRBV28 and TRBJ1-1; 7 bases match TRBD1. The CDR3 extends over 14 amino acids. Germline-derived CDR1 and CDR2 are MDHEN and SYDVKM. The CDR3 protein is CASSRGQMNTETFF. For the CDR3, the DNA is TGTGCCAGCAGTAGGGGACAGATGAACACTGAAACTTTCTTT.

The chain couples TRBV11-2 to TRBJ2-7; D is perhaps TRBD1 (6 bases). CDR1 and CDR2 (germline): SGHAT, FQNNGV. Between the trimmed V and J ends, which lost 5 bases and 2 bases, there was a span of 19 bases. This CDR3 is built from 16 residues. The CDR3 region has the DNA TGTGCCAGCAGCCCAATGAGGGGGTCTCTCCCCTACGAGCAGTACTTC. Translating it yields CASSPMRGSLPYEQYF.

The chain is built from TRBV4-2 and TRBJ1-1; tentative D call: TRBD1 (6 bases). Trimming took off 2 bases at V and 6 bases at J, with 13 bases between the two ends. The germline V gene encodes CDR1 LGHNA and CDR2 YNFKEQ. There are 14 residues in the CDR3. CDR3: CASSQLPGVPEAFF. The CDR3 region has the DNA TGTGCCAGCAGCCAACTACCAGGGGTCCCTGAAGCTTTCTTT.

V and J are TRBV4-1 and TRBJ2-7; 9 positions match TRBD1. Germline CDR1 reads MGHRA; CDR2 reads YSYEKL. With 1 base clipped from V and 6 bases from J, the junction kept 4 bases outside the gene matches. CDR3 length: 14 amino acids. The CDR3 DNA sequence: TGCGCCAGCAGCCAAGGGGGGACAGGGTTCGAGCAGTACTTC. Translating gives CASSQGGTGFEQYF.

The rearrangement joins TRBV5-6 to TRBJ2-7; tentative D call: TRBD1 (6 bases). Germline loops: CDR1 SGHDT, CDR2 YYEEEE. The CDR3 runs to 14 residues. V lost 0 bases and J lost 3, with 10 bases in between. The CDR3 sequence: CASSLGTALYEQYF. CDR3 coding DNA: TGTGCCAGCAGCTTGGGGACAGCCCTCTACGAGCAGTACTTC.

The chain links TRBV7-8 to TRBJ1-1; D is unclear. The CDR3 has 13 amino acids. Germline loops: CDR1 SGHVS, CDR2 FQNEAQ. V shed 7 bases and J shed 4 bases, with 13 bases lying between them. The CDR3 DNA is TGTGCCAGCACCCCCCACGGGGTCACTGAAGCTTTCTTT. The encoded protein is CASTPHGVTEAFF.

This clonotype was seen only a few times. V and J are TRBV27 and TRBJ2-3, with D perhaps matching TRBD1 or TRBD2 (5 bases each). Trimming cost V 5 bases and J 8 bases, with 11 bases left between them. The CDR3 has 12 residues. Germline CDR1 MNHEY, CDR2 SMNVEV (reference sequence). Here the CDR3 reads CASSATGGTQYF. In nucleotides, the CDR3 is TGTGCCAGCAGTGCAACTGGGGGTACGCAGTATTTT.

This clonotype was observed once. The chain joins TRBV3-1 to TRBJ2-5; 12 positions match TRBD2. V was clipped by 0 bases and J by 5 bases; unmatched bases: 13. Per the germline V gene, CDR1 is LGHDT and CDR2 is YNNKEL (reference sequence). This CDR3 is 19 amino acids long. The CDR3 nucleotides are TGTGCCAGCAGCCAAGATCGAAGGCTAGCGGGAGGGCCGGGTGAGACCCAGTACTTC. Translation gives CASSQDRRLAGGPGETQYF.

CDR3 sequence: CASSSPGNEQFF. CDR3 sequence (DNA): TGTGCCAGCAGCTCACCAGGTAATGAGCAGTTCTTC. V and J are TRBV7-6 and TRBJ2-1; D is unresolved. This CDR3 spans 12 amino acids. CDR1 SGHVS and CDR2 FNYEAQ come from the germline V gene. V was shortened by 4 bases and J by 7 bases, with 8 bases between the two germline ends.

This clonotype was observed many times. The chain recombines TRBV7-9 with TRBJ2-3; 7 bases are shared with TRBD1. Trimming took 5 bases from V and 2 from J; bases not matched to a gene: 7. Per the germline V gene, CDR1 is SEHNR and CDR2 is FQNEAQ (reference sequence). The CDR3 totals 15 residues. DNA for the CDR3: TGTGCCAGCAGCGCGGCCGGGACAGACACAGATACGCAGTATTTT. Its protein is CASSAAGTDTDTQYF.

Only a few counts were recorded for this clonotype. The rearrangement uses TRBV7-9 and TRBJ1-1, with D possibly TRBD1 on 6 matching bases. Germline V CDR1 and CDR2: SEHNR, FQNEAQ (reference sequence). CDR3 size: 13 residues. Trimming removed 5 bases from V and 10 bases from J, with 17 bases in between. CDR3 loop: CASSPGVTYRAFF. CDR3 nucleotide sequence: TGTGCCAGCAGCCCAGGGGTAACGTATAGAGCTTTCTTT.

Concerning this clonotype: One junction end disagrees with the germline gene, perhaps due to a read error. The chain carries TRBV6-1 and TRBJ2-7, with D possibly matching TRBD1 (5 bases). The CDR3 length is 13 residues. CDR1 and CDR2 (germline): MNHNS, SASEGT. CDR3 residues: CVSRDRVSYEQYF. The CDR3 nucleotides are TGTGTCAGCAGAGACAGAGTTTCCTACGAGCAATACTTC.

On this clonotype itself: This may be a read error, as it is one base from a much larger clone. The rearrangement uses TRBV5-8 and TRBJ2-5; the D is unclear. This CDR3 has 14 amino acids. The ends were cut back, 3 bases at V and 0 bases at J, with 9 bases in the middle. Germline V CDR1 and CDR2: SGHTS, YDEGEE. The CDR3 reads CASSWAEYQETQYF. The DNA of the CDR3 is TGTGCCAGCAGCTGGGCGGAGTACCAAGAGACCCAGTACTTC.

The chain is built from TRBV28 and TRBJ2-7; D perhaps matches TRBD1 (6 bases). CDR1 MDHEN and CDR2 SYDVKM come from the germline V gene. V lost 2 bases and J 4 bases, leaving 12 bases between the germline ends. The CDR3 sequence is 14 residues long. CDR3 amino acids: CASSLGGWGYEQYF. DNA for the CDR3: TGTGCCAGCAGTTTAGGGGGCTGGGGGTACGAGCAGTACTTC.

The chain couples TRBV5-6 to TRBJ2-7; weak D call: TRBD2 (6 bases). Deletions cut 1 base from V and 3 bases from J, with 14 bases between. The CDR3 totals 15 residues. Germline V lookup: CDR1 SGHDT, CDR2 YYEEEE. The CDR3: CASSLSTMGGYEQYF. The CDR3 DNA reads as TGTGCCAGCAGCTTGAGTACTATGGGGGGCTACGAGCAGTACTTC.

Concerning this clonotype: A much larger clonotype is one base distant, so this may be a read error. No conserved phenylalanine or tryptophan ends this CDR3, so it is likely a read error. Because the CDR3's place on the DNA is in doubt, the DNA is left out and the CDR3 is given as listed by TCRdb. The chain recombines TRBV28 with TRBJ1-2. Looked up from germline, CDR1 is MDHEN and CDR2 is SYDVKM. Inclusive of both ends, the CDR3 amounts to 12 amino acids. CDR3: CASSSQEGWHTI.

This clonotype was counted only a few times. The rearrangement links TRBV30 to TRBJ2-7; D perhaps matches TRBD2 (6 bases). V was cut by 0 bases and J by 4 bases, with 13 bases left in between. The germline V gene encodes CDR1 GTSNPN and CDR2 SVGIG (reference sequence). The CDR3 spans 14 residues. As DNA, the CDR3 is TGTGCCTGGAGTGTACCCGGCGGGGTGTACGAGCAGTACTTC. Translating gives CAWSVPGGVYEQYF.

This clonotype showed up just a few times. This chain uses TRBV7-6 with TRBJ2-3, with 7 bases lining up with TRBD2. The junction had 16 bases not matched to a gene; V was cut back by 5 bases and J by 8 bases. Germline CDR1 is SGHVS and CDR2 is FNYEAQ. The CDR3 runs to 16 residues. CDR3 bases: TGTGCCAGCAGCGAGAATTACTGGAGAGGGGAGGGTACGCAGTATTTT. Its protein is CASSENYWRGEGTQYF. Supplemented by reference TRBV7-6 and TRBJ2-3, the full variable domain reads GAGVSQSPRYKVTKRGQDVALRCDPISGHVSLYWYRQALGQGPEFLTYFNYEAQQDKSGLPNDRFSAERPEGSISTLTIQRTEQRDSAMYRCASSENYWRGEGTQYFGPGTRLTVL.

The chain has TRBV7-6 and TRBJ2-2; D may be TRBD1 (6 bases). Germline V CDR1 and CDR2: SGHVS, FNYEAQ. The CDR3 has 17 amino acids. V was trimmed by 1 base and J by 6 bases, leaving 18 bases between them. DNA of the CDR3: TGTGCCAGCAGCTTAGTAAGGGGGTACGAGCAACCCGGGGAGCTGTTTTTT. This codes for CASSLVRGYEQPGELFF.

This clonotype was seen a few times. The chain's CDR3 is CASRTSQIFLAGVYTGELFF. The DNA of the CDR3 is TGTGCCAGCAGAACCAGTCAAATCTTTCTAGCGGGGGTGTACACCGGGGAGCTGTTTTTT. This rearrangement joins TRBV2 to TRBJ2-2; 10 bases are shared with TRBD2. This CDR3 is built from 20 residues. The junction had 19 bases not matched to a gene; V was cut back by 6 bases and J by 3 bases. Germline V lookup: CDR1 SNHLY, CDR2 FYNNEI. Together with reference TRBV2 and TRBJ2-2, the CDR3 gives the full variable domain: EPEVTQTPSHQVTQMGQEVILRCVPISNHLYFYWYRQILGQKVEFLVSFYNNEISEKSEIFDDQFSVERPDGSNFTLKIRSTKLEDSAMYFCASRTSQIFLAGVYTGELFFGEGSRLTVL.

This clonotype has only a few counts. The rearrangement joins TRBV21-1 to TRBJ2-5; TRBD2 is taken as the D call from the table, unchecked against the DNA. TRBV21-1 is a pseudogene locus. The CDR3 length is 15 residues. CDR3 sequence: CASSKTSSGKGTQYF. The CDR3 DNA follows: TGTGCCAGCAGCAAAACCTCTAGCGGGAAAGGGACCCAGTACTTC.

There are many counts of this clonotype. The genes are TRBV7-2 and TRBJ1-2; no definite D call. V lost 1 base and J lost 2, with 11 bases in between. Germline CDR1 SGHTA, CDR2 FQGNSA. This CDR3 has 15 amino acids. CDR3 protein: CASSLDGSTNYGYTF. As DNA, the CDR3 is TGTGCCAGCAGCTTAGACGGGTCTACCAACTATGGCTACACCTTC.

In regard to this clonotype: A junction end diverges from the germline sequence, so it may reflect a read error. CDR3 in DNA: TGTGCCAGCACCCAGGGACGGACAGGGAACTACAATGAGGAGTTCTTC. This gives the protein CASTQGRTGNYNEEFF. This sequence joins TRBV11-2 and TRBJ2-1; 8 nucleotides agree with TRBD1. Germline V lookup: CDR1 SGHAT, CDR2 FQNNGV. The CDR3 covers 16 residues.

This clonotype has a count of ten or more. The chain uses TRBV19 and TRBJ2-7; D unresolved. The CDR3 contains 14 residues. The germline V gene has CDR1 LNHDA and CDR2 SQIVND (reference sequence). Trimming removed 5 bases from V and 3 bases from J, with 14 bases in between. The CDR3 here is CASSPGTAGYEQYF. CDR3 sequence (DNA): TGTGCCAGTAGTCCCGGCACAGCTGGCTACGAGCAGTACTTC.

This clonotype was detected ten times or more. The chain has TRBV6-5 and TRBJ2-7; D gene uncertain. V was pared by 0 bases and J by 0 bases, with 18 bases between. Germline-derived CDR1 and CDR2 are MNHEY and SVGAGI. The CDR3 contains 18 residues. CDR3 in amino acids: CASSYSPQSPGISYEQYF. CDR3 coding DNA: TGTGCCAGCAGTTACTCGCCCCAGTCGCCCGGCATCTCCTACGAGCAGTACTTC.

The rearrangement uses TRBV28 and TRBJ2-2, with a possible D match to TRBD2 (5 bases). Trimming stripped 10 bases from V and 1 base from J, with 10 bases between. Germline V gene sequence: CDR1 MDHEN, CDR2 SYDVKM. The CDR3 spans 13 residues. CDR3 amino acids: CATTGRNTGELFF. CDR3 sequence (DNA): TGTGCCACCACGGGGAGGAACACCGGGGAGCTGTTTTTT.